This T cell receptor (beta chain) is from a study of T cell responses to AZD1222 COVID-19 vaccine. Remarks on this clone: Its antigen is unknown. An end of the junction does not agree with germline; a read error may underlie this.

Assay used: immunoSEQ multiplex PCR; TCRdb lists only in-frame clones, some missing. This sample carries around 100,000 clones, about nine tenths of them seen once, and the ten largest clones take about 1.5%. Study outcomes and limitations: Every sample of the repertoires postdated the peak T cell response. Two AZD1222 administrations were followed by greater Spike-specific TCR breadth and depth. Only 5 or 6 individuals given AZD1222 were seropositive at baseline.

This TCR derives from an adult in good health. Source: peripheral blood, taken on day 0 of AZD1222 vaccination.

The CDR3, as DNA: TGTGCCAGCAGCTTTAGCGGGAGAGCCTCCCAAAAGACCCAGTACTTC. Translation gives CASSFSGRASQKTQYF. This chain connects TRBV11-1 to TRBJ2-5, with 9 bases lining up with TRBD2. The CDR3 runs to 16 residues. Germline CDR1 SGHAT, CDR2 FQDESV (reference sequence).